Listed below are T cell receptor beta chains from one sample, sequenced in a study of T-cell reconstitution after alpha-beta-depleted transplantation in children. TCRdb fed the PCR reads into MiXCR, producing one record per CDR3 protein. The table lists around 380,000 distinct CDR3 sequences, approximately 11% of them singletons. Specimen: PBMCs from the stem cell graft donor, collected from the stem cell graft. These receptors came from a human donor who donated a stem cell graft to a child with acute myeloid leukemia. Both conserved end residues are part of each CDR3. The D gene is left open where the match is weak. For some rows the clone size is stated as once, few or many, or as a class when expanded; others skip it.

TRBJ2-2,TRBV11-3,-,-,TGTGCCAGCAGCTTAGCTGCCGGCACCGGGGAGCTGTTTTTT,CASSLAAGTGELFF
TRBJ2-5,TRBV6-2/TRBV6-3,many,TRBD1,TGTGCCAGCAGTCTACGACCGGGGACAGAATTGGAGACCCAGTACTTC,CASSLRPGTELETQYF
TRBJ2-7,TRBV5-1,many,TRBD2,TGCGCCAGCAGCGCCGGACTAGCGGGGGATCTTTACGAGCAGTACTTC,CASSAGLAGDLYEQYF
TRBJ1-1,TRBV20-1,-,-,TGCAGTGCCCCAAATTCACGGGGTAACACTGAAGCTTTCTTT,CSAPNSRGNTEAFF
TRBJ2-7,TRBV29-1,few,-,TGCAGCGTTGACAACTCCTACGAGCAGTACTTC,CSVDNSYEQYF
TRBJ2-1,TRBV23-1,-,-,TGCGCCAGCATTGGATTTGAGCAGTTCTTC,CASIGFEQFF
TRBJ1-4,TRBV5-6,-,TRBD1,TGTGCCAGCAGCCGCCGGGACAGGGCTTTTGTGTTT,CASSRRDRAFVF
TRBJ2-1,TRBV4-1,-,-,TGCGCCAGCAGCCAACAGGGTTTGGATGGGTCCTACAATGAGCAGTTCTTC,CASSQQGLDGSYNEQFF
TRBJ2-1,TRBV4-3,many,TRBD2,TGCGCCAGCAGCCCTCTAGCGGGAGCCTACAATGAGCAGTTCTTC,CASSPLAGAYNEQFF
TRBJ1-6,TRBV28,-,-,TGTGCCAGCAGTTTCTTGGGAGCACCCCTCCACTTT,CASSFLGAPLHF
TRBJ2-7,TRBV7-8,few,-,TGTGCCAGCGCCGGGACTGAGTCTTTCTACGAGCAGTACTTC,CASAGTESFYEQYF
TRBJ2-6,TRBV20-1,-,-,TGCAGTGCTAGGTTTTTGGGGGGTGACTCTGGGGCCAACGTCCTGACTTTC,CSARFLGGDSGANVLTF
TRBJ1-1,TRBV7-2,-,-,TGTGCCAGCAGCTTACACAGGTTGGCAGCGGGTAACTCTGAAGCTTTCTTT,CASSLHRLAAGNSEAFF
TRBJ2-7,TRBV30,once,TRBD1,TGTGCCTGGAGACGACAGGGGGGATACGAGCAGTACTTC,CAWRRQGGYEQYF
TRBJ2-1,TRBV20-1,-,-,TGCAGTGCTAGCGGGAGCTACAATGAGCAGTTCTTC,CSASGSYNEQFF
TRBJ1-2,TRBV5-1,-,-,TGCGCCAGCAGCCCTGAAGATGTGGCCTATGGCTACACCTTC,CASSPEDVAYGYTF